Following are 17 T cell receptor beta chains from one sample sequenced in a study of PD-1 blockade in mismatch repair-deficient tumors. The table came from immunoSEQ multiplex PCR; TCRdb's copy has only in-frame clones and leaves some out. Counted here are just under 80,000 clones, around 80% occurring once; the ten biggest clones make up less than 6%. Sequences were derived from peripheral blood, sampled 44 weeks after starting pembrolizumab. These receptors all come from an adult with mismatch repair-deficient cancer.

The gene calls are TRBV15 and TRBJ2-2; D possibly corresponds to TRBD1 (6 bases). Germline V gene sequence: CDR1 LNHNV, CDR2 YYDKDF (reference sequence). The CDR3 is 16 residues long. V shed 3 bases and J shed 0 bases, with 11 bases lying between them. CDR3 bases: TGTGCCACCAGCAGTGACAGGTTCGCGAACACCGGGGAGCTGTTTTTT. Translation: CATSSDRFANTGELFF.

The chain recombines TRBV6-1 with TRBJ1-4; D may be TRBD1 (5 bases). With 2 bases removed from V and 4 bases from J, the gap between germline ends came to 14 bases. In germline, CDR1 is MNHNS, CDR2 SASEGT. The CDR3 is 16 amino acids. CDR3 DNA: TGTGCCAGCAGTGAACTCCCGGGACTGAATAATGAAAAACTGTTTTTT. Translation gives CASSELPGLNNEKLFF.

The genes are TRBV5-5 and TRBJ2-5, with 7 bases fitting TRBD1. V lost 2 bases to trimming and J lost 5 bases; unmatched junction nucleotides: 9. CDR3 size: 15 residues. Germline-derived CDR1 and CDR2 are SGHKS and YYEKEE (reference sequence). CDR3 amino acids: CASSLPQGVVETQYF. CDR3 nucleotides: TGTGCCAGCAGCTTACCTCAGGGGGTAGTTGAGACCCAGTACTTC. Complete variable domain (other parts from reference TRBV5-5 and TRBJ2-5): DAGVTQSPTHLIKTRGQQVTLRCSPISGHKSVSWYQQVLGQGPQFIFQYYEKEERGRGNFPDRFSARQFPNYSSELNVNALLLGDSALYLCASSLPQGVVETQYFGPGTRLLVL.

CDR3 bases: TGTGCCAGCAGCTCGCCCTTGGACAGGGGGAAACTTGAAGCTTTCTTT. Its protein product is CASSSPLDRGKLEAFF. The chain combines TRBV5-6 with TRBJ1-1; 10 bases line up with TRBD1. J gave up 7 bases and V 3 bases, and 12 bases lay outside the gene matches. The germline gives CDR1 SGHDT, CDR2 YYEEEE. The length of the CDR3 is 16 residues.

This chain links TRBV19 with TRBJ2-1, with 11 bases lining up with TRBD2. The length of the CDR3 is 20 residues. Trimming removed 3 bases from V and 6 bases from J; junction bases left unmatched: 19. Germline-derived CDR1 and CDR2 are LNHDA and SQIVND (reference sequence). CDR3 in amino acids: CASSIGTEGVWTSGPNEQFF. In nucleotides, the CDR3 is TGTGCCAGTAGTATTGGCACAGAGGGCGTGTGGACTAGCGGGCCCAATGAGCAGTTCTTC.

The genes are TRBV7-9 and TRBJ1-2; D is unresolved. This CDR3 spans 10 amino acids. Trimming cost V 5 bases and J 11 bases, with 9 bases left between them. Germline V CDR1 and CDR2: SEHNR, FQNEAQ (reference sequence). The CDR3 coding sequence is TGTGCCAGCAGCGCTGCGGTATACACCTTC. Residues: CASSAAVYTF.

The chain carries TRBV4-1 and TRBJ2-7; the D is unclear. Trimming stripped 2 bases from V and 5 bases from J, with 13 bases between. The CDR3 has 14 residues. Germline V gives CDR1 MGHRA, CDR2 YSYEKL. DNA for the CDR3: TGCGCCAGCAGCCAATGGGAAGGGTACCACGAGCAGTACTTC. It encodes CASSQWEGYHEQYF.

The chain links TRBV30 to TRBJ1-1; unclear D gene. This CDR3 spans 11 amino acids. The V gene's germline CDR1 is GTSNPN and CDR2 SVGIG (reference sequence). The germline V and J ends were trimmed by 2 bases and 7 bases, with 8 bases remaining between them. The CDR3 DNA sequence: TGTGCCTGGAGTAGGAGTAGTGAAGCTTTCTTT. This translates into CAWSRSSEAFF.

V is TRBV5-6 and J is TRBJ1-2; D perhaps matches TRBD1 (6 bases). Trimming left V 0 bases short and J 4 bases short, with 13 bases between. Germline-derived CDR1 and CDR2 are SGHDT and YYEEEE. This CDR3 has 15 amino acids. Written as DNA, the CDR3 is TGTGCCAGCAGCTTGGGGCCGCAGGGGACCTATGGCTACACCTTC. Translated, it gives CASSLGPQGTYGYTF. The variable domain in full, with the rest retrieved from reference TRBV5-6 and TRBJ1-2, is DAGVTQSPTHLIKTRGQQVTLRCSPKSGHDTVSWYQQALGQGPQFIFQYYEEEERQRGNFPDRFSGHQFPNYSSELNVNALLLGDSALYLCASSLGPQGTYGYTFGSGTRLTVV.

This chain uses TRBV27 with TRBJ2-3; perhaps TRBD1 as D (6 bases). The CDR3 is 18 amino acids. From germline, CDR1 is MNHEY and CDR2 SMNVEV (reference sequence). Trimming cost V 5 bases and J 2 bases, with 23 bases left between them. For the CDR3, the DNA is TGTGCCAGCAGTATTTGGGGGTTGGGGGCTGAGAACACAGATACGCAGTATTTT. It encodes CASSIWGLGAENTDTQYF.

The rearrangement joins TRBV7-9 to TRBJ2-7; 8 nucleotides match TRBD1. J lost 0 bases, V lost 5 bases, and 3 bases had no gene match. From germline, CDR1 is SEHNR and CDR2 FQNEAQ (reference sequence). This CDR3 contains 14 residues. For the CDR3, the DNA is TGTGCCAGCAGCCCGACAGGGGTCTCCTACGAGCAGTACTTC. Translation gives CASSPTGVSYEQYF.

CDR3 in DNA: TGCAGCGTTGTCCGGGACAAACTAAACGAGCAGTACTTC. It specifies CSVVRDKLNEQYF. The chain employs TRBV29-1 and TRBJ2-7, with D possibly matching TRBD1 (6 bases). This CDR3 comprises 13 residues. The V end was cut by 4 bases, the J end by 5 bases, with 15 bases between. Germline CDR1 and CDR2: SQVTM and ANQGSEA.

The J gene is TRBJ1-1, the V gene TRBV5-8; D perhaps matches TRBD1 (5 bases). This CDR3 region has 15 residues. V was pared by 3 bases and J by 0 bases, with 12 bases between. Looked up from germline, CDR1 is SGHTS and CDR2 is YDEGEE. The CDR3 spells CASSYSWGMNTEAFF. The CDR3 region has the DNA TGTGCCAGCAGCTACAGCTGGGGGATGAACACTGAAGCTTTCTTT.

DNA of the CDR3: TGTGCCAGCAGTGATACTAGCGGGGAAAGCTACAATGAGCAGTTCTTC. The encoded protein is CASSDTSGESYNEQFF. The genes are TRBV6-4 and TRBJ2-1; 10 nucleotides align to TRBD2. CDR3 length: 16 residues. Per the germline V gene, CDR1 is MRHNA and CDR2 is SNTAGT. V dropped 3 bases and J dropped 3; count of bases not matched to a gene: 5.

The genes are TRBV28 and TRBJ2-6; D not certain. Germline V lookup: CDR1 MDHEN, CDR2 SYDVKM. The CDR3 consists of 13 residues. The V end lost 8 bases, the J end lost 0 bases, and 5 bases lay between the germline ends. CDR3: CASSSSGANVLTF. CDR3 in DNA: TGTGCCAGCTCCAGCTCTGGGGCCAACGTCCTGACTTTC. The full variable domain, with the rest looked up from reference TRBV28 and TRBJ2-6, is DVKVTQSSRYLVKRTGEKVFLECVQDMDHENMFWYRQDPGLGLRLIYFSYDVKMKEKGDIPEGYSVSREKKERFSLILESASTNQTSMYLCASSSSGANVLTFGAGSRLTVL.

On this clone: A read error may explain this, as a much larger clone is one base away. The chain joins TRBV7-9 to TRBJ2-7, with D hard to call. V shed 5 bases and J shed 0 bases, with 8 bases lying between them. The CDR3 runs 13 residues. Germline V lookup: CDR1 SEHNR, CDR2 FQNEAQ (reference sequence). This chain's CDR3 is CASSPRSSYEQYF. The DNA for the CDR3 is TGTGCCAGCAGCCCAAGGAGCTCCTACGAGCAGTACTTC.

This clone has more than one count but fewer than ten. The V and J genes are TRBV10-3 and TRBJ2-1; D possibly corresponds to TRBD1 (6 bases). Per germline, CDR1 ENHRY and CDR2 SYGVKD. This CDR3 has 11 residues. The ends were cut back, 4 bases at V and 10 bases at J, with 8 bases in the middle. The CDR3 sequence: CAISADREQFF. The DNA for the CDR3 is TGTGCCATCAGTGCCGACAGGGAGCAGTTCTTC.